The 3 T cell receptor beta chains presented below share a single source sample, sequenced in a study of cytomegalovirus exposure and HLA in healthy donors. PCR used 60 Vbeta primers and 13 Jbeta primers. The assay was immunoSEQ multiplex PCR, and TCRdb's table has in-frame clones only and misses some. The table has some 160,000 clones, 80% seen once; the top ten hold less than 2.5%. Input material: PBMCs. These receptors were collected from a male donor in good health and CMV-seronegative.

The CDR3 nucleotides read TGTGCCAGCAGTAACATCTACAATGAGCAGTTCTTC. Its translation: CASSNIYNEQFF. The chain combines TRBV6-5 with TRBJ2-1; D unresolved. Germline assignment: CDR1 MNHEY and CDR2 SVGAGI. V lost 5 bases to trimming and J lost 3 bases, with 5 bases between them. The CDR3 covers 12 residues.

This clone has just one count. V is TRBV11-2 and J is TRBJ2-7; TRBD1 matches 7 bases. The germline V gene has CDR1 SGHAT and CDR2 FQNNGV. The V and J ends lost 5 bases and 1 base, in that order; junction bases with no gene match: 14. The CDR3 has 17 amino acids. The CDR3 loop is CASSLTTGPSLSYEQYF. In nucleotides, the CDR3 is TGTGCCAGCAGCCTTACGACAGGGCCATCTCTTTCCTACGAGCAGTACTTC.

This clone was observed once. The DNA for the CDR3 is TGCGCCAGCAGCTACCAGGGGGCACGGGAAAAACTGTTTTTT. The encoded protein is CASSYQGAREKLFF. This chain uses TRBV5-1 with TRBJ1-4, with 8 bases matching TRBD1. Trimming took 3 bases from V and 8 from J; bases not matched to a gene: 6. The germline V gene encodes CDR1 SGHRS and CDR2 YFSETQ. This CDR3 region has 14 residues.